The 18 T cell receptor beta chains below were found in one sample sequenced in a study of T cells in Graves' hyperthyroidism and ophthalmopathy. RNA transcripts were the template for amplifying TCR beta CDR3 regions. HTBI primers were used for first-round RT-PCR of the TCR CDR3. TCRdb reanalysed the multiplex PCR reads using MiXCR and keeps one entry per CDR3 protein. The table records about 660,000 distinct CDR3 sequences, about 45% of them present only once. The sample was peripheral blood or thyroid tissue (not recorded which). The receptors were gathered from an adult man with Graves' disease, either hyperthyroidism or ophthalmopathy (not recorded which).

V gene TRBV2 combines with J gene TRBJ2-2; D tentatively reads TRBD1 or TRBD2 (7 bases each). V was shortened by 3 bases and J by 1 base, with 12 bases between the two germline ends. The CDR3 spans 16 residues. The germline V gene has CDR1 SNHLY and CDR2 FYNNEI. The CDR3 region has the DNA TGTGCCAGCAGTGAGCCCAGGGGGGGGAACACCGGGGAGCTGTTTTTT. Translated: CASSEPRGGNTGELFF.

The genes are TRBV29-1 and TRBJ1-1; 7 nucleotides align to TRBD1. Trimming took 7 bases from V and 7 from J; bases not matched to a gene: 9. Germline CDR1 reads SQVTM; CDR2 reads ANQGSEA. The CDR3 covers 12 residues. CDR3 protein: CSATGAGGEAFF. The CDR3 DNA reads TGCAGCGCTACAGGGGCCGGCGGTGAAGCTTTCTTT.

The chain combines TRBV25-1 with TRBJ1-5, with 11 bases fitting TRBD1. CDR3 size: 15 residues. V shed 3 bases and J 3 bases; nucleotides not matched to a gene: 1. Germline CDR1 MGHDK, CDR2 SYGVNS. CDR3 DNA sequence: TGTGCCAGCAGTGAGGACAGGGGGCTCAATCAGCCCCAGCATTTT. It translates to CASSEDRGLNQPQHF.

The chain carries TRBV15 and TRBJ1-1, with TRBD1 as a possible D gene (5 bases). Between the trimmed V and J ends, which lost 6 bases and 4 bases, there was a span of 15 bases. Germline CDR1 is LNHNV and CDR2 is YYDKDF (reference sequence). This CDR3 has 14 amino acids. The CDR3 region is CATRTQRGATEAFF. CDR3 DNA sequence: TGTGCCACCAGAACTCAGAGGGGTGCCACTGAAGCTTTCTTT.

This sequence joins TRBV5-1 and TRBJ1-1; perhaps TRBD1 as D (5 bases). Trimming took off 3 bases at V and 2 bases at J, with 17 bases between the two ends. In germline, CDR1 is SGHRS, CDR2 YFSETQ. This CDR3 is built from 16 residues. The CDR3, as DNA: TGCGCCAGCAGCTCAGGGTTTGGGTTTGGCAACACTGAAGCTTTCTTT. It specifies CASSSGFGFGNTEAFF.

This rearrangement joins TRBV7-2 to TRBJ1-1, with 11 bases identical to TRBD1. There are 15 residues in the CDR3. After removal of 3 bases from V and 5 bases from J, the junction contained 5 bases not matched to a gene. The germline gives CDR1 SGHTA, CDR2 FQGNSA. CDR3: CASSFGGQGGTEAFF. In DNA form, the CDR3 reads TGTGCCAGCAGCTTTGGGGGACAGGGGGGAACTGAAGCTTTCTTT.

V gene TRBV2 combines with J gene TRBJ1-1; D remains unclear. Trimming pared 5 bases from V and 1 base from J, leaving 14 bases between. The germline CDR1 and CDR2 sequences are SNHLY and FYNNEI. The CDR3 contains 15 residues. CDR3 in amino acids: CASSYNTVGNTEAFF. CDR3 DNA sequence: TGTGCCAGCAGTTATAACACAGTGGGGAACACTGAAGCTTTCTTT.

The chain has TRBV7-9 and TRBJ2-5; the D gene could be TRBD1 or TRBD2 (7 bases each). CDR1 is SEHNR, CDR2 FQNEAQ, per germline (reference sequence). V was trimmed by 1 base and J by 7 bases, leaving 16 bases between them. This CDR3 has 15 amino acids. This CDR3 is CASSLGGLWTGTQYF. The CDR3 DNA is TGTGCCAGCAGCTTAGGGGGACTATGGACAGGGACCCAGTACTTC.

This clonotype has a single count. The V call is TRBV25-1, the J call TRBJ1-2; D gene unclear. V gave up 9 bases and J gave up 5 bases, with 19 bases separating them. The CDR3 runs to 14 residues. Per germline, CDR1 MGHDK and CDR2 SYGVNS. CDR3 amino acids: CASAIVGGTYGYTF. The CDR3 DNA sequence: TGTGCCAGTGCTATAGTCGGCGGAACTTATGGCTACACCTTC.

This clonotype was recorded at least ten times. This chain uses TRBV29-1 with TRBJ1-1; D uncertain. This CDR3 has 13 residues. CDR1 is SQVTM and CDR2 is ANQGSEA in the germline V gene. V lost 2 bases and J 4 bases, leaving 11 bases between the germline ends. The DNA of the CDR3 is TGCAGCGTTGAACGGCGCCTACTCACTGAAGCTTTCTTT. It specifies CSVERRLLTEAFF.

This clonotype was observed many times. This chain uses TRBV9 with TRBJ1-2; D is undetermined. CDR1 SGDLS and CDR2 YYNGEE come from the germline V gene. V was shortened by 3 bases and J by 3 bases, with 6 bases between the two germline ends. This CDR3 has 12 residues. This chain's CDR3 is CASSAQHYGYTF. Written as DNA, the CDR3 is TGTGCCAGCAGCGCCCAACACTATGGCTACACCTTC.

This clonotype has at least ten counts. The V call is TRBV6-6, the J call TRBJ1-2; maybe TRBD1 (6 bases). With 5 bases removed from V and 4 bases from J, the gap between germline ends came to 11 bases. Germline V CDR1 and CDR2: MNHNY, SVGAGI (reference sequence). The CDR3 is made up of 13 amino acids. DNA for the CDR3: TGTGCCAGCAGTACTCGGACAGTCTATGGCTACACCTTC. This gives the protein CASSTRTVYGYTF.

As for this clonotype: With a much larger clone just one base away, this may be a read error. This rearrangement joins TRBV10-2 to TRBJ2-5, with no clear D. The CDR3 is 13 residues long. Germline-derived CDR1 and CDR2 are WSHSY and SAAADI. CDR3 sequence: CASSELRQEAQYF. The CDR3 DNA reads TGCGCCAGCAGTGAGTTAAGGCAAGAGGCCCAGTACTTC.

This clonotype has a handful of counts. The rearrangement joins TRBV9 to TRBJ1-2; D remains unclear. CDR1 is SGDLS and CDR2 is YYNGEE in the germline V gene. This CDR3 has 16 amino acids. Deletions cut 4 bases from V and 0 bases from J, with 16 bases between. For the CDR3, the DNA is TGTGCCAGCAGCCCCGCGGCAGGCCGTTCTAACTATGGCTACACCTTC. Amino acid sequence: CASSPAAGRSNYGYTF. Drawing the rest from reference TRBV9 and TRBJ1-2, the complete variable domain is DSGVTQTPKHLITATGQRVTLRCSPRSGDLSVYWYQQSLDQGLQFLIQYYNGEERAKGNILERFSAQQFPDLHSELNLSSLELGDSALYFCASSPAAGRSNYGYTFGSGTRLTVV.

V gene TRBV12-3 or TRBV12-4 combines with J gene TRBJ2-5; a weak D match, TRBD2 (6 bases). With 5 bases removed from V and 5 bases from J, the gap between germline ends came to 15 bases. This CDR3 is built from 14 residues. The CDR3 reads CASSLSGTSETQYF. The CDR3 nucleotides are TGTGCCAGCAGTCTTAGCGGAACTAGCGAGACCCAGTACTTC.

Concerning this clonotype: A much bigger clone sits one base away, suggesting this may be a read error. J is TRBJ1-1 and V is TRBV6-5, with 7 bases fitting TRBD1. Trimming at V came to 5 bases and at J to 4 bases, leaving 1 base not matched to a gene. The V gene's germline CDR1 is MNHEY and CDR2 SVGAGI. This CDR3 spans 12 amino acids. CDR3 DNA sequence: TGTGCCAGCAGTGACAGGGCCACTGAAGCTTTCTTT. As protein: CASSDRATEAFF.

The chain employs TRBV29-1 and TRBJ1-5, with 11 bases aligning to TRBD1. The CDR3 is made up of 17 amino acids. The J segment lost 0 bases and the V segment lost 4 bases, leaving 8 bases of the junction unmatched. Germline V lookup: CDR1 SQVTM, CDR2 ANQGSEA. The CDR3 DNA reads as TGCAGCGTTGGGCCGGGACAGGGGGGGCATAGCAATCAGCCCCAGCATTTT. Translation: CSVGPGQGGHSNQPQHF.

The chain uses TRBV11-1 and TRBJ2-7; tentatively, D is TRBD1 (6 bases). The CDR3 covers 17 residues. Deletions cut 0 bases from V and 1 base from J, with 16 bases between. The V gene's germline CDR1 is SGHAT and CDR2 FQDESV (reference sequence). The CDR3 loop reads CASSLAPRGRGSYEQYF. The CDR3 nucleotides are TGTGCCAGCAGCTTAGCCCCTAGAGGCAGGGGATCCTACGAGCAGTACTTC.